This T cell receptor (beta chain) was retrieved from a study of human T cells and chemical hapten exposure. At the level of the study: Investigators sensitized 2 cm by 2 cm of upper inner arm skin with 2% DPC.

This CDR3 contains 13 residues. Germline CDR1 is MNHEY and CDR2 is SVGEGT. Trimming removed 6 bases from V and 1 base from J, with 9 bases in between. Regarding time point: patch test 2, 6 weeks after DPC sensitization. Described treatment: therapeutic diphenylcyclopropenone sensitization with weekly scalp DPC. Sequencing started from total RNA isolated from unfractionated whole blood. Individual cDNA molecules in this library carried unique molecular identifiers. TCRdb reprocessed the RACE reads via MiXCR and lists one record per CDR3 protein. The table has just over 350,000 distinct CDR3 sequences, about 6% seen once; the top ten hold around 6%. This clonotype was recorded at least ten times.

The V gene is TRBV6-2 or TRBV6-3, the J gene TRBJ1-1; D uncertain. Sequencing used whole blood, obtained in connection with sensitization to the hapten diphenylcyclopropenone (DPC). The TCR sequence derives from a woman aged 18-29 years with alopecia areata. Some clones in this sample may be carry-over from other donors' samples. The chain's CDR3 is CASRGRKNTEAFF. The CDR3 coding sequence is TGTGCCAGCAGGGGCAGAAAGAACACTGAAGCTTTCTTT.